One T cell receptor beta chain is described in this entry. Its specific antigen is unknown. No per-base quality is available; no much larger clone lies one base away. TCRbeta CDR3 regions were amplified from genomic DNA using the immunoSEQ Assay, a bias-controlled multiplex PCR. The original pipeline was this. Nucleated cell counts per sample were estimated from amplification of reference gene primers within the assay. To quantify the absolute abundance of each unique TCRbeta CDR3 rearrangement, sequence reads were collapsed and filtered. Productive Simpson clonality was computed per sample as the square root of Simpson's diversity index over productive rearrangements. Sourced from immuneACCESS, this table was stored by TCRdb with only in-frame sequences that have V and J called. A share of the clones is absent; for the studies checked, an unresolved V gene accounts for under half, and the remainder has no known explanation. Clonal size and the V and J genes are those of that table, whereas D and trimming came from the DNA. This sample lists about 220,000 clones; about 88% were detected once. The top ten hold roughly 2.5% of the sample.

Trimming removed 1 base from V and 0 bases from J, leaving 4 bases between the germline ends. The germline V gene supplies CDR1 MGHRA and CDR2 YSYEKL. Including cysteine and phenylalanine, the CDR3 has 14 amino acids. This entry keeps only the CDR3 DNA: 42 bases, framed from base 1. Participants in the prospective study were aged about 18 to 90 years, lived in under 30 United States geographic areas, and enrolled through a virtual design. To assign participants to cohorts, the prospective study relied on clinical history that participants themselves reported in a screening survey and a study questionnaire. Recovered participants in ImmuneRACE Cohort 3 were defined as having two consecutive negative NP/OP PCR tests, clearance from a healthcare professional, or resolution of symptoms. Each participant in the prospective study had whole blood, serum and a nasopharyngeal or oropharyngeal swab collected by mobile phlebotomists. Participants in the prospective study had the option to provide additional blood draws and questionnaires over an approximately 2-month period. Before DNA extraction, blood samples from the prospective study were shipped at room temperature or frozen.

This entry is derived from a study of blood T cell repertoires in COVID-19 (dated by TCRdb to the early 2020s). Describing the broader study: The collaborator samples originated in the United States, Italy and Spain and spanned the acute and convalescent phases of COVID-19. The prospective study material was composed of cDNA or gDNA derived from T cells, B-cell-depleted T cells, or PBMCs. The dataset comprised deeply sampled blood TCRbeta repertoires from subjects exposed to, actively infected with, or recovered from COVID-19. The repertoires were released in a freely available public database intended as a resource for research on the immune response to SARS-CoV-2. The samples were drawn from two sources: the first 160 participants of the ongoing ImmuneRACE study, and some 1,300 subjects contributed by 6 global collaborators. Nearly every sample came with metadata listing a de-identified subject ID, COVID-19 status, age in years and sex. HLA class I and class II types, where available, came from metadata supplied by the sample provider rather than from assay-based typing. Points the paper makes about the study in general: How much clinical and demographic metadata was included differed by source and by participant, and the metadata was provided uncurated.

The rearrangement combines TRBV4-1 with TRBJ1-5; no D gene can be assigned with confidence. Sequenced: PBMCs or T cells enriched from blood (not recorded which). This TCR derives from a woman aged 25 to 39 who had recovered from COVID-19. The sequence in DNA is TGCGCCAGCAGCCAAGTCGGTAGCAATCAGCCCCAGCATTTT. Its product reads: CASSQVGSNQPQHF.